Sequencing of this T cell receptor beta chain was carried out in a study of blood T cell repertoires in COVID-19. In the study overall: Sources were T cells, B-cell-depleted T cells, or PBMCs; the material itself was cDNA or gDNA.

In the authors' methods: Quantification of nucleated cells was approximated via reference gene primer amplification. Repertoires were generated with immunoSEQ multiplex PCR, while TCRdb's copy carries only in-frame clones and drops some. V, J and clone size derive from that table, while D and trimming were established from the DNA sequence. Of 90,000 to 130,000 clones listed, less than 75% are singletons. Germline CDR1 SGHAT, CDR2 FQNNGV. The V end lost 2 bases, the J end lost 7 bases, and 11 bases lay between the germline ends. This CDR3 spans 13 amino acids. The sample was peripheral blood. The J gene is TRBJ1-2, the V gene TRBV11-2, with D perhaps matching TRBD1 (6 bases). This TCR derives from a woman aged 55-70 years with acute or convalescent COVID-19. The CDR3 sequence: CASSLYRGAGYTF. The CDR3 DNA reads as TGTGCCAGCAGCTTATATCGGGGGGCTGGCTACACCTTC.